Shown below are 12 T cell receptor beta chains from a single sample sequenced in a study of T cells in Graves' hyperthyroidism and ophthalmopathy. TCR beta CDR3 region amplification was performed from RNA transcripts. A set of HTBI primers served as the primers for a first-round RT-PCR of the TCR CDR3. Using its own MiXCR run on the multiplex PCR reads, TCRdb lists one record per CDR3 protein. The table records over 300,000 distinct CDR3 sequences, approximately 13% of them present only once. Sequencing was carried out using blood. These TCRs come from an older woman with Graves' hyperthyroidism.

CDR3 protein: CAWSTGFENTIYF. The CDR3 nucleotides read TGTGCCTGGAGTACGGGGTTTGAAAACACCATATATTTT. The chain is built from TRBV30 and TRBJ1-3; D is unresolved. Germline CDR1 and CDR2: GTSNPN and SVGIG (reference sequence). The CDR3 consists of 13 residues. V lost 2 bases and J 6 bases, leaving 11 bases between the germline ends.

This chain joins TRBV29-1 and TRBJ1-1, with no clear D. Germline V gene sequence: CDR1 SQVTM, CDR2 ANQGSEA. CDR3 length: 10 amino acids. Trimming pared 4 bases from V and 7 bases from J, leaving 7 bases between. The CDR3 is CSVGAHEAFF. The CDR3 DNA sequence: TGCAGCGTTGGGGCTCATGAAGCTTTCTTT.

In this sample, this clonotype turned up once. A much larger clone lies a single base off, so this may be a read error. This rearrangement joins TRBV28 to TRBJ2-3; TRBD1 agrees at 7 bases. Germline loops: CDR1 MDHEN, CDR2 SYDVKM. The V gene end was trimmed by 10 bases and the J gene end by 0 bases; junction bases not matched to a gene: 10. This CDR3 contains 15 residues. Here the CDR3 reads CAIQIGTASTDTQYF. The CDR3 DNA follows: TGTGCCATCCAAATTGGGACAGCGAGCACAGATACGCAGTATTTT.

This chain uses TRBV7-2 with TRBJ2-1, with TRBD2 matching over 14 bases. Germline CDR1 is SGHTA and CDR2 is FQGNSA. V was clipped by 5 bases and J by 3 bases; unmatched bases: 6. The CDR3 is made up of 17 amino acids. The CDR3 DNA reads TGTGCCAGCAGCGTTCGACTAGCGGGAGGGCTCTACAATGAGCAGTTCTTC. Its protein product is CASSVRLAGGLYNEQFF. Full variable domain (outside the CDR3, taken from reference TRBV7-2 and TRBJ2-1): GAGVSQSPSNKVTEKGKDVELRCDPISGHTALYWYRQSLGQGLEFLIYFQGNSAPDKSGLPSDRFSAERTGGSVSTLTIQRTQQEDSAVYLCASSVRLAGGLYNEQFFGPGTRLTVL.

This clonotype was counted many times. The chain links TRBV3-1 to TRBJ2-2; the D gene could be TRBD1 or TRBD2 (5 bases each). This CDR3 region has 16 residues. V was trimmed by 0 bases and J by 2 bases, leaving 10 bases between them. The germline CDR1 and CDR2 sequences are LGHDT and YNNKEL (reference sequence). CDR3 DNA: TGTGCCAGCAGCCAAGAAGGGGACGCCAACACCGGGGAGCTGTTTTTT. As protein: CASSQEGDANTGELFF.

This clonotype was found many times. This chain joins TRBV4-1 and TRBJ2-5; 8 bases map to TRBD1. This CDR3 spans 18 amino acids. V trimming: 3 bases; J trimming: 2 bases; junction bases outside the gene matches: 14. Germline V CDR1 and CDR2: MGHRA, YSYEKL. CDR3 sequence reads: CASSQTIGTGGGQETQYF. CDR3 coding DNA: TGCGCCAGCAGCCAGACGATCGGGACAGGTGGAGGGCAAGAGACCCAGTACTTC.

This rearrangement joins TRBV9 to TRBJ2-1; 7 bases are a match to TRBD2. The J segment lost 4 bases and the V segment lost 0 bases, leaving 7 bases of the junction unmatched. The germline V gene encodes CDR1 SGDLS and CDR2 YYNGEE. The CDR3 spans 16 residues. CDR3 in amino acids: CASSVEEGRGYNEQFF. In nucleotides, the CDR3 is TGTGCCAGCAGCGTAGAGGAGGGGAGGGGTTACAATGAGCAGTTCTTC.

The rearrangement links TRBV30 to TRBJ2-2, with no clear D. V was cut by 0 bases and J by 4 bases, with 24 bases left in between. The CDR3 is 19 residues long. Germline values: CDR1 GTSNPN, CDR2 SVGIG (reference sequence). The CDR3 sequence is CAWSVEYMLGKKSTGELFF. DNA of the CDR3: TGTGCCTGGAGTGTAGAATATATGTTAGGAAAAAAAAGCACCGGGGAGCTGTTTTTT.

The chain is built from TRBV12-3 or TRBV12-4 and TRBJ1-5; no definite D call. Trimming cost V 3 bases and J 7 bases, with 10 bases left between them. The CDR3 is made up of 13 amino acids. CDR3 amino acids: CASSFLEGQPQHF. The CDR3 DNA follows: TGTGCCAGCAGTTTTCTCGAAGGACAGCCCCAGCATTTT.

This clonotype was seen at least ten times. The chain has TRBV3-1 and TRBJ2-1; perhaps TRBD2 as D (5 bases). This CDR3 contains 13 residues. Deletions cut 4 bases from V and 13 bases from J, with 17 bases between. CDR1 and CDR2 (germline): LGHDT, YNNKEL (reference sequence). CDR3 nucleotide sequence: TGTGCCAGCAGCCCTACGGGAAACTCCAAACAGTTCTTC. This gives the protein CASSPTGNSKQFF.

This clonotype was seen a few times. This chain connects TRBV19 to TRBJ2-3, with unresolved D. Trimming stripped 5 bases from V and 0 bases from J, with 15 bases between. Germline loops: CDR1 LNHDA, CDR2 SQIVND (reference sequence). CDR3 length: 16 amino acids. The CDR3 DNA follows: TGTGCCAGTAGTTTATCAGTTGAGTCAAGCACAGATACGCAGTATTTT. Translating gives CASSLSVESSTDTQYF.

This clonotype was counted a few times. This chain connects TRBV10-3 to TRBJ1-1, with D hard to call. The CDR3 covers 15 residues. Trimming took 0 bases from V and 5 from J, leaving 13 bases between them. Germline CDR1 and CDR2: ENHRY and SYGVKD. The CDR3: CAISESKSGLTEAFF. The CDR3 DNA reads TGTGCCATCAGTGAGTCGAAGTCCGGGTTGACTGAAGCTTTCTTT.